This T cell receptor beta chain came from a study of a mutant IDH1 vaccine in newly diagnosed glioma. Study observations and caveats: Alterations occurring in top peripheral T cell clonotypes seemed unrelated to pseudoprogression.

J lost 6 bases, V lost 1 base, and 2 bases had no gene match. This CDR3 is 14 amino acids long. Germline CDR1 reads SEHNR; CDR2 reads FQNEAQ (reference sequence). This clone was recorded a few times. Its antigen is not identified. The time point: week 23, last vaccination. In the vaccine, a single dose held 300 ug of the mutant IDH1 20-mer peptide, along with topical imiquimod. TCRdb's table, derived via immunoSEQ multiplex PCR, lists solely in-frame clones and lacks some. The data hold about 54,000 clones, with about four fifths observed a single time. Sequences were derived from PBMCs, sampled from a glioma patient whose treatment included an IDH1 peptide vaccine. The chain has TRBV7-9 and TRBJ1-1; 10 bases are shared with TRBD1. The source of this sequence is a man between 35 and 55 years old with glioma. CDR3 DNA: TGTGCCAGCAGCTTAGGACAGGGGGCATCTGAAGCTTTCTTT. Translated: CASSLGQGASEAFF.